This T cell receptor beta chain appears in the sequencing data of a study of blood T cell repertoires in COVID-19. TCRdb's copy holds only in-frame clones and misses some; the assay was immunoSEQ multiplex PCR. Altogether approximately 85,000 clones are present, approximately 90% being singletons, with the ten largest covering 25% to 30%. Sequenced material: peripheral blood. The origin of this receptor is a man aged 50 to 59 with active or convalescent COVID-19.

The CDR3: CASSLTPGVTGELFF. In DNA, the CDR3 is TGTGCCAGCAGCTTAACCCCGGGGGTTACCGGGGAGCTGTTTTTT. This chain uses TRBV5-4 with TRBJ2-2; D is possibly TRBD2 (6 bases). The CDR3 spans 15 residues. Trimming removed 2 bases at V and 5 bases at J, with 13 bases between. Germline CDR1 and CDR2: SGHNT and YYREEE (reference sequence).